The clone carrying this TCR beta chain was recorded many times. Its antigen is not known. After 5'RACE with constant-segment primers, TCR alpha and TCR beta cDNA libraries carrying sample barcodes and UMIs were obtained. One entry per CDR3 protein, called by TCRdb with MiXCR from the 5' RACE reads. The sample holds about 210,000 distinct CDR3 sequences, roughly a tenth seen once. These data originate in a study of T-cell memory formation after mild COVID-19. General study results and limits: Pre-infection memory showed some responding clones, and this suggested that cross-reactive memory joined. What remained unconfirmed was the SARS-CoV-2 specificity of second-wave clones peaking on day 37. A second wave expanding day 15 to 37 was CD4+-biased; contracting clones were balanced.

V dropped 2 bases and J dropped 5; count of bases not matched to a gene: 6. This CDR3 is built from 16 residues. CDR1 and CDR2 from the germline V gene are ENHRY and SYGVKD. The chain has TRBV10-3 and TRBJ2-5, with 12 nucleotides matching TRBD2. Specimen: PBMCs or a T cell subset sorted from them (not recorded which). The sequence was obtained from a man younger than 35 who had mild COVID-19 (a few samples of this study predate the infection). Cell type and time point are not known. The CDR3 spells CAISEGLAGFVETQYF. The CDR3 region has the DNA TGTGCCATCAGTGAGGGACTAGCGGGGTTTGTGGAGACCCAGTACTTC.